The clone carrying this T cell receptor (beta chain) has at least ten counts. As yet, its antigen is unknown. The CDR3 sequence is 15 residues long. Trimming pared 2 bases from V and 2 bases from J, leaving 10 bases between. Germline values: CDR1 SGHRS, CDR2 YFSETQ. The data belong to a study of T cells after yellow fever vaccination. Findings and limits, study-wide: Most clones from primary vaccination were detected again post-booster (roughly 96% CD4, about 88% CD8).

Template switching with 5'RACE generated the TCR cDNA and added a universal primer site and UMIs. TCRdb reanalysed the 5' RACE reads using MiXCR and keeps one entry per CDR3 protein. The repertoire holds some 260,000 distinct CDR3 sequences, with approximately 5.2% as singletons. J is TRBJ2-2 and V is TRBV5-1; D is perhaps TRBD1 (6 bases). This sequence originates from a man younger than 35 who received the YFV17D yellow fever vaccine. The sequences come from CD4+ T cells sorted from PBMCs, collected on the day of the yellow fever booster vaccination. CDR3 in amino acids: CASSLGQSNTGELFF. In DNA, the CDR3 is TGCGCCAGCAGCTTAGGACAGAGCAACACCGGGGAGCTGTTTTTT.